This record looks at one T cell receptor (beta chain) sequence and its context. Its antigen is still unknown. Some clones are missing from TCRdb's copy, which holds only in-frame ones; the method was immunoSEQ multiplex PCR. Of 55,000 to 65,000 clones listed, 70% to 80% are singletons. Germline lookup yields CDR1 SGHVS and CDR2 FQNEAQ. CDR3 length: 16 amino acids. V was shortened by 1 base and J by 8 bases, with 20 bases between the two germline ends. These data originate in a study of radiotherapy plus CTLA-4 blockade in lung cancer. Study results and limitations: Clones of tumor-derived TCRs expanded in blood after radiotherapy plus ipilimumab. The best predictor of response was reported to be early blood T cell clone dynamics, with interferon-beta.

The sequence came from a human donor with non-small cell lung cancer who had a complete response to radiotherapy plus ipilimumab. The chain uses TRBV7-8 and TRBJ1-2; D not resolved. The specimen was peripheral blood, collected from a patient treated with radiotherapy plus ipilimumab. The CDR3 region is CASSLVLLSRFAGYTF. The CDR3 DNA is TGTGCCAGCAGCTTAGTACTTCTGAGTCGTTTCGCGGGCTACACCTTC. Supplemented by reference TRBV7-8 and TRBJ1-2, the full variable domain reads GAGVSQSPRYKVAKRGQDVALRCDPISGHVSLFWYQQALGQGPEFLTYFQNEAQLDKSGLPSDRFFAERPEGSVSTLKIQRTQQEDSAVYLCASSLVLLSRFAGYTFGSGTRLTVV.